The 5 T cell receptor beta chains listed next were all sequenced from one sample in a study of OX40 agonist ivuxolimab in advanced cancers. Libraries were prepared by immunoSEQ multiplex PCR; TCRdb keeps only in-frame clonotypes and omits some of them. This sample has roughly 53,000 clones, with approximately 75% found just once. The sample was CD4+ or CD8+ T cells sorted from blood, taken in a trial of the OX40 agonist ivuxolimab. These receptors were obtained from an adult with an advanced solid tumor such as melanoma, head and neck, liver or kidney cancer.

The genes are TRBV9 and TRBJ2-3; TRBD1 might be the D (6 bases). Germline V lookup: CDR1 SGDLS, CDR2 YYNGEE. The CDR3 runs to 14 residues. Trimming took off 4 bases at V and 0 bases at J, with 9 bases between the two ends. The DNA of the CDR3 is TGTGCCAGCAGCCTAGGGGGTAGCACAGATACGCAGTATTTT. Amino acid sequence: CASSLGGSTDTQYF.

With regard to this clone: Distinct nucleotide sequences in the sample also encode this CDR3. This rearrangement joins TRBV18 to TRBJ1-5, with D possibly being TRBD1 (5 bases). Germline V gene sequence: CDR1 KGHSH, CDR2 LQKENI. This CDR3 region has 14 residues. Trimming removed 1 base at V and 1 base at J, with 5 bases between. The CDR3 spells CASSPQGSNQPQHF. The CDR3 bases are TGTGCCAGCTCACCACAGGGGAGCAATCAGCCCCAGCATTTT. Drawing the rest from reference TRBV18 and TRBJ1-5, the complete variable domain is NAGVMQNPRHLVRRRGQEARLRCSPMKGHSHVYWYRQLPEEGLKFMVYLQKENIIDESGMPKERFSAEFPKEGPSILRIQQVVRGDSAAYFCASSPQGSNQPQHFGDGTRLSIL.

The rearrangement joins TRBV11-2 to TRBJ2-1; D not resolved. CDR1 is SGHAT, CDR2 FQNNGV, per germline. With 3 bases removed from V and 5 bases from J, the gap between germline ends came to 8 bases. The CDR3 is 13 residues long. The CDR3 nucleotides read TGTGCCAGCAGCTTGCGAGCGAACAATGAGCAGTTCTTC. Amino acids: CASSLRANNEQFF.

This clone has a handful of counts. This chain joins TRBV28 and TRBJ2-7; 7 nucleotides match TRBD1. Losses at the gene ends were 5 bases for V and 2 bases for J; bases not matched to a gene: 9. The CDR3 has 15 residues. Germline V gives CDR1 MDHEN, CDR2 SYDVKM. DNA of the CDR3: TGTGCCAGCAGTGGAACCGGGACAGCGGCCTACGAGCAGTACTTC. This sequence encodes CASSGTGTAAYEQYF.

CDR3: CAISVGYPTYEQYF. CDR3 bases: TGTGCCATCAGTGTGGGATATCCCACCTACGAGCAGTACTTC. The chain couples TRBV10-3 to TRBJ2-7; D remains ambiguous. This CDR3 is 14 amino acids long. The germline V gene encodes CDR1 ENHRY and CDR2 SYGVKD. V lost 4 bases and J 2 bases, leaving 12 bases between the germline ends.